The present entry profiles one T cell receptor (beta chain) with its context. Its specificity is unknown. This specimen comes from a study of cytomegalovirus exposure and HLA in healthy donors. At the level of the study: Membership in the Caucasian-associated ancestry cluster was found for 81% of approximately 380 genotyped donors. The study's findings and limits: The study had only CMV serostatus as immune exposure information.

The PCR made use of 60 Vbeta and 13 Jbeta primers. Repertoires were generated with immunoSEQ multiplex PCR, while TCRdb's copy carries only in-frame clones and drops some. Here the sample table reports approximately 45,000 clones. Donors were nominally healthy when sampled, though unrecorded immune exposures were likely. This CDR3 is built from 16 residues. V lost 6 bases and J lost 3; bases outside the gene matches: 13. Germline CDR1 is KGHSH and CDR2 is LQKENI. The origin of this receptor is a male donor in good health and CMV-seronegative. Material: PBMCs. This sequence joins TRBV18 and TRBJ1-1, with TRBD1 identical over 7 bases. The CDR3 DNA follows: TGTGCCAGCTCGCGTACAGGGGTAAGGGGAGACACTGAAGCTTTCTTT. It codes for CASSRTGVRGDTEAFF.